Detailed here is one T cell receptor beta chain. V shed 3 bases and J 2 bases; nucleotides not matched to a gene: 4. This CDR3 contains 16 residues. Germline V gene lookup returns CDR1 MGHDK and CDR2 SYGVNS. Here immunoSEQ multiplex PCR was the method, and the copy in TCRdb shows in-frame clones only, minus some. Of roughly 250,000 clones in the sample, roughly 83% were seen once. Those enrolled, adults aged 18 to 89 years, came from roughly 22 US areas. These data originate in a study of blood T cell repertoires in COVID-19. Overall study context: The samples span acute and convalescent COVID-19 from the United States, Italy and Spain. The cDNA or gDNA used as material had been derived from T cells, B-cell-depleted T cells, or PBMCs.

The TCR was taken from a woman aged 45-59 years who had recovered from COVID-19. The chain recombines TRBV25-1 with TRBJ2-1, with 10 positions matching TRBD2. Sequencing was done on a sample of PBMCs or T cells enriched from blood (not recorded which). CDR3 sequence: CASSEGLAHPYNEQFF. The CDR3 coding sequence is TGTGCCAGCAGTGAGGGACTAGCGCACCCCTACAATGAGCAGTTCTTC.